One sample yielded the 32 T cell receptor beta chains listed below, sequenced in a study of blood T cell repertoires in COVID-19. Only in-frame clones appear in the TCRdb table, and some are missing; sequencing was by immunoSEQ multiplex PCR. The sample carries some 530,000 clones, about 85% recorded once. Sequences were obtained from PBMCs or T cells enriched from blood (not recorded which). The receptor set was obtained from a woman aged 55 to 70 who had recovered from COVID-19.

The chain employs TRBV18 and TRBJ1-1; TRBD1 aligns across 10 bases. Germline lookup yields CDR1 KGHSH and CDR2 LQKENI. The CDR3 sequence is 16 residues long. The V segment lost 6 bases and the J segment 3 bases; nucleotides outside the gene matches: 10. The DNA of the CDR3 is TGTGCCAGCTCTCTACGGACAGGGGGGGGTTACACTGAAGCTTTCTTT. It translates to CASSLRTGGGYTEAFF.

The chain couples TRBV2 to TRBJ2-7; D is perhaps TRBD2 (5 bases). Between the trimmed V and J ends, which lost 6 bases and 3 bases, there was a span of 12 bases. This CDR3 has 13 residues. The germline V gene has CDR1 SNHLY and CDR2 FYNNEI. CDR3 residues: CASRGEGYYEQYF. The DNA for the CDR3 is TGTGCCAGCAGGGGCGAGGGCTACTACGAGCAGTACTTC.

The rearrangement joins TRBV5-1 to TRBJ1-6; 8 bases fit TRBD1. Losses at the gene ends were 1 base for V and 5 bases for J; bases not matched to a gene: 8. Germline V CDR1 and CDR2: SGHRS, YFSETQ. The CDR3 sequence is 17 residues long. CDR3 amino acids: CASSLFPQGQDNSPLHF. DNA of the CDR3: TGCGCCAGCAGCTTGTTCCCACAGGGACAGGATAATTCACCCCTCCACTTT.

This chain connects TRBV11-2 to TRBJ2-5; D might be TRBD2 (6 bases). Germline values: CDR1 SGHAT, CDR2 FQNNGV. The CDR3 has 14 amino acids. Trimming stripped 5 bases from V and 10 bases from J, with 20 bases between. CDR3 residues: CASSPLGWREVQYF. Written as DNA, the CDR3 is TGTGCCAGCAGCCCCTTAGGGTGGAGGGAGGTCCAGTACTTC. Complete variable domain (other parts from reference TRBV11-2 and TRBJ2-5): EAGVAQSPRYKIIEKRQSVAFWCNPISGHATLYWYQQILGQGPKLLIQFQNNGVVDDSQLPKDRFSAERLKGVDSTLKIQPAKLEDSAVYLCASSPLGWREVQYFGPGTRLLVL.

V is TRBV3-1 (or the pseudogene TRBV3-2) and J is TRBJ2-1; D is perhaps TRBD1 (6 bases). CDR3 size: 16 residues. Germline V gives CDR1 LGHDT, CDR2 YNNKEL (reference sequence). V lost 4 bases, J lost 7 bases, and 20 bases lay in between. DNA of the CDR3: TGTGCCAGCAGCCTCGAGGGGGTCGTGTGGAAAAATGAGCAGTTCTTC. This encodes CASSLEGVVWKNEQFF.

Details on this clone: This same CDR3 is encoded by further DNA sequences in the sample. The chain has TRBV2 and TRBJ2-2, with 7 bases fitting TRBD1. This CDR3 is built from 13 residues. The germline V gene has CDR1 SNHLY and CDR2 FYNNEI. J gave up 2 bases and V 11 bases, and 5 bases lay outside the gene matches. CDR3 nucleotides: TGTGCCTCCCGGGACAGCAACACCGGGGAGCTGTTTTTT. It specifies CASRDSNTGELFF. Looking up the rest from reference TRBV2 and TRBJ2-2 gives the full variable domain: EPEVTQTPSHQVTQMGQEVILRCVPISNHLYFYWYRQILGQKVEFLVSFYNNEISEKSEIFDDQFSVERPDGSNFTLKIRSTKLEDSAMYFCASRDSNTGELFFGEGSRLTVL.

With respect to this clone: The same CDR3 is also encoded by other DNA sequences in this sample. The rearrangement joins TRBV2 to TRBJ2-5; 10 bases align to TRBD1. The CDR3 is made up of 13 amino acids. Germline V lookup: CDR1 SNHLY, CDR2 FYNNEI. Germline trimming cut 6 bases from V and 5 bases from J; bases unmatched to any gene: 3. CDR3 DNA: TGTGCCAGCAGCCTGACAGGGGGCGAGACCCAGTACTTC. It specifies CASSLTGGETQYF.

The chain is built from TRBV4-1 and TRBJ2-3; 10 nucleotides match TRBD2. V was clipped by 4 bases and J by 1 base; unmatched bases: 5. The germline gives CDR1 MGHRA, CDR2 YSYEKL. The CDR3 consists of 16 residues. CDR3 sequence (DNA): TGCGCCAGCAGCCCCTGGACTAGCGGTCGCACAGATACGCAGTATTTT. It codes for CASSPWTSGRTDTQYF.

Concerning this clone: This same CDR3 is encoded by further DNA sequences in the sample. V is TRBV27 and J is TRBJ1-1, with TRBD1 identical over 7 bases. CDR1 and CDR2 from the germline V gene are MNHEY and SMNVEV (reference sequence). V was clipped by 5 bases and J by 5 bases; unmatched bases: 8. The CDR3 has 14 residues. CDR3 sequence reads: CASSLRQGRTEAFF. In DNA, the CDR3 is TGTGCCAGCAGTCTTCGACAGGGACGAACTGAAGCTTTCTTT.

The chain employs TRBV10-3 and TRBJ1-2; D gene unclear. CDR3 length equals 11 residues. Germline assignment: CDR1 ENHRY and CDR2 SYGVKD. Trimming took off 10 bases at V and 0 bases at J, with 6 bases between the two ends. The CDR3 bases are TGTGCCAGCGGGTCTAACTATGGCTACACCTTC. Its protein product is CASGSNYGYTF.

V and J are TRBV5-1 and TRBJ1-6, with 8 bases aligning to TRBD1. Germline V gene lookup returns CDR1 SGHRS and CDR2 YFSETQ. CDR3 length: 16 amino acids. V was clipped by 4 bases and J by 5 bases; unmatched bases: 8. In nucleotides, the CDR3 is TGCGCCAGCAGCCCAGGGGGCGCCAGCGATAATTCACCCCTCCACTTT. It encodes CASSPGGASDNSPLHF.

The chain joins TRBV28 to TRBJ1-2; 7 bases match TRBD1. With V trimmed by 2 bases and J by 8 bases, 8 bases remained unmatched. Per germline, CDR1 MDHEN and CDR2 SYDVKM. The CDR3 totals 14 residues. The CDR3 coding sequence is TGTGCCAGCAGTTTAGTGACAGGGACCAAGGGCTACACCTTC. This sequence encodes CASSLVTGTKGYTF.

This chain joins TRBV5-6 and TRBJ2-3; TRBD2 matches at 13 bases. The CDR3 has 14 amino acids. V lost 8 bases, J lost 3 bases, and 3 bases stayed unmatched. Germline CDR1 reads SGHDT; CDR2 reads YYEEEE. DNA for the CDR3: TGTGCCAGTGGGACTAGCGGGGTAACAGATACGCAGTATTTT. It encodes CASGTSGVTDTQYF.

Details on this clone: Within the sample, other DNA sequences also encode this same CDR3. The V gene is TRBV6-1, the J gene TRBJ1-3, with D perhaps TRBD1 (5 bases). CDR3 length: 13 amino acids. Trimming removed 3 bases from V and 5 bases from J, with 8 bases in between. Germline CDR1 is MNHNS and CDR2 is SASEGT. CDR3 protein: CASSDRGRNTIYF. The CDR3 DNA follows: TGTGCCAGCAGTGATAGGGGCCGAAACACCATATATTTT.

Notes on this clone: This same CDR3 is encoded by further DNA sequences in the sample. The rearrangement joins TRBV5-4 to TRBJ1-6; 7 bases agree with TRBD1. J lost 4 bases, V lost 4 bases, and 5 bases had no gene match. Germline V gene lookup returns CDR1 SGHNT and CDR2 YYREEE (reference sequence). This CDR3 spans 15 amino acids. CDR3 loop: CASSPDRAYNSPLHF. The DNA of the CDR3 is TGTGCCAGCAGCCCTGACAGGGCGTATAATTCACCCCTCCACTTT.

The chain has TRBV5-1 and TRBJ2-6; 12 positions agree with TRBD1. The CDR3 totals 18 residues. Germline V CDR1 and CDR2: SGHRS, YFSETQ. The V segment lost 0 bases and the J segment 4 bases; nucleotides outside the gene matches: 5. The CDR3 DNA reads TGCGCCAGCAGCTTGGAGGGACAGGGGGCTAGAGGGGCCAACGTCCTGACTTTC. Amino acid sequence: CASSLEGQGARGANVLTF.

CDR3 amino acids: CASSLEAITYSPLHF. The CDR3 DNA reads as TGCGCCAGCAGCTTGGAAGCCATTACGTATTCACCCCTCCACTTT. The gene calls are TRBV5-1 and TRBJ1-6; D is unresolved. CDR1 is SGHRS, CDR2 YFSETQ, per germline. This CDR3 contains 15 residues. Trimming left V 0 bases short and J 8 bases short, with 12 bases between. The entire variable domain, with the rest obtained from reference TRBV5-1 and TRBJ1-6, is as follows: KAGVTQTPRYLIKTRGQQVTLSCSPISGHRSVSWYQQTPGQGLQFLFEYFSETQRNKGNFPGRFSGRQFSNSRSEMNVSTLELGDSALYLCASSLEAITYSPLHFGNGTRLTVT.

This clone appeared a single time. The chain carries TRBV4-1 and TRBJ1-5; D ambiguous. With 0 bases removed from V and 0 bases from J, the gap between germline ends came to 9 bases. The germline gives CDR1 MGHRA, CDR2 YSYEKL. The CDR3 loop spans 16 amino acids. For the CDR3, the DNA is TGCGCCAGCAGCCAAGATCACGGTAATAGCAATCAGCCCCAGCATTTT. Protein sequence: CASSQDHGNSNQPQHF.

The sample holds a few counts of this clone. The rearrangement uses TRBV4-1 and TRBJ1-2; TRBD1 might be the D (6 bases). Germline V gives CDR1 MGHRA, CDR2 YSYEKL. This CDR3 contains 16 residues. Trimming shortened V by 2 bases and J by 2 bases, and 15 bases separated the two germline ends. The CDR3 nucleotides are TGCGCCAGCAGCCAACCAACAGGGAAGGGAAACTATGGCTACACCTTC. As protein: CASSQPTGKGNYGYTF.

CDR3 bases: TGTGCTAGTGGTTTGATTCGGGACTACCTTTACGAGCAGTACGTC. Translation: CASGLIRDYLYEQYV. The gene calls are TRBV12-5 and TRBJ2-7; TRBD2 aligns across 7 bases. The CDR3 contains 15 residues. Germline V lookup: CDR1 LGHNT, CDR2 FRNRAP. V was pared by 2 bases and J by 4 bases, with 8 bases of the junction left unmatched.

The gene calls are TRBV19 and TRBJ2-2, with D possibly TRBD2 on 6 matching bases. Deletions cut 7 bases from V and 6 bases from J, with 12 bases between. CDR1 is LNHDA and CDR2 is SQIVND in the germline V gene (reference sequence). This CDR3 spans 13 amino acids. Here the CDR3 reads CASKEAGPGELFF. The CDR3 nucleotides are TGTGCCAGTAAAGAAGCGGGTCCCGGGGAGCTGTTTTTT. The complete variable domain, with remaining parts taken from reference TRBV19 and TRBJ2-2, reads DGGITQSPKYLFRKEGQNVTLSCEQNLNHDAMYWYRQDPGQGLRLIYYSQIVNDFQKGDIAEGYSVSREKKESFPLTVTSAQKNPTAFYLCASKEAGPGELFFGEGSRLTVL.

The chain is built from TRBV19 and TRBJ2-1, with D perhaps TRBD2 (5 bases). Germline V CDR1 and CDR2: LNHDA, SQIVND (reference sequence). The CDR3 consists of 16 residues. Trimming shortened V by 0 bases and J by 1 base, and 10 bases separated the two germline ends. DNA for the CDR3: TGTGCCAGTAGTATAGATAATGAGGGTTCCTACAATGAGCAGTTCTTC. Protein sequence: CASSIDNEGSYNEQFF.

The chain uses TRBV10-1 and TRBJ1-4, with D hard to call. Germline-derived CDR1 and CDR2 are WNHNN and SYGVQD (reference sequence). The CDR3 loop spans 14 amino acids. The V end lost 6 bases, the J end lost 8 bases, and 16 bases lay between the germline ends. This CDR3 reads CASRSEALAEKLFF. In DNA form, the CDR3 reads TGCGCCAGCAGGTCCGAGGCCCTCGCGGAAAAACTGTTTTTT.

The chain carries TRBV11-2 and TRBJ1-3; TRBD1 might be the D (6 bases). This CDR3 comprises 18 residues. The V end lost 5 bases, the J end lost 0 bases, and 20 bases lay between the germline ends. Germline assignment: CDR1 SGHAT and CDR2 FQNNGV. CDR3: CASSPTFTGHSSGNTIYF. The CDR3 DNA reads TGTGCCAGCAGCCCAACCTTTACAGGGCATAGCTCTGGAAACACCATATATTTT.

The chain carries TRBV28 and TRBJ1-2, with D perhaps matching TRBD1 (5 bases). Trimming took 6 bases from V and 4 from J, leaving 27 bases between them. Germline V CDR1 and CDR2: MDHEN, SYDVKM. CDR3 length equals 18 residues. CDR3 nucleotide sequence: TGTGCCAGCAGCTCTCCGAGGGACTCTCCTTCGGAAGGCTATGGCTACACCTTC. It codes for CASSSPRDSPSEGYGYTF.

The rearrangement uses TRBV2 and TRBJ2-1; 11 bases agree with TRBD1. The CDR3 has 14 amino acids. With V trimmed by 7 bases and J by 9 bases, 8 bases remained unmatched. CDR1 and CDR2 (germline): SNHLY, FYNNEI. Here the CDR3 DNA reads TGTGCCAGCACGCCGGGACAGGGGGTCAGTGAGCAGTTCTTC. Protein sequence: CASTPGQGVSEQFF.

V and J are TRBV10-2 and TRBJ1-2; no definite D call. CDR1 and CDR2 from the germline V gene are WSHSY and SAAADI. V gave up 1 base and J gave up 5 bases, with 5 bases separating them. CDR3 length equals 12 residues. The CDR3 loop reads CASSELAYGYTF. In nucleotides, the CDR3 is TGCGCCAGCAGTGAGTTGGCTTATGGCTACACCTTC.

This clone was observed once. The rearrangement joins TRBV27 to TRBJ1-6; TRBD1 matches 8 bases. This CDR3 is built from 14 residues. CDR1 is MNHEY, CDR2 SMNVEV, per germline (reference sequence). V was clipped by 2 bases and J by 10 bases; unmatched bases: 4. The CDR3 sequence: CASSLRTGKSPLHF. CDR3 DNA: TGTGCCAGCAGTTTAAGGACAGGGAAATCACCCCTCCACTTT.

The CDR3 spells CASSPRQGATHEQYV. The DNA for the CDR3 is TGTGCCAGCTCACCAAGACAGGGGGCTACCCACGAGCAGTACGTC. This chain links TRBV18 with TRBJ2-7; 10 nucleotides match TRBD1. V was pared by 2 bases and J by 5 bases, with 6 bases of the junction left unmatched. Germline CDR1 reads KGHSH; CDR2 reads LQKENI. This CDR3 is built from 15 residues.

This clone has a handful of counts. CDR3 region: CASSEARAPGQSYGYTF. CDR3 bases: TGTGCCAGCAGTGAAGCGCGCGCCCCGGGACAGTCCTATGGCTACACCTTC. The chain couples TRBV2 to TRBJ1-2; TRBD1 matches 7 bases. V was clipped by 0 bases and J by 4 bases; unmatched bases: 11. Germline V gives CDR1 SNHLY, CDR2 FYNNEI. The CDR3 consists of 17 residues.

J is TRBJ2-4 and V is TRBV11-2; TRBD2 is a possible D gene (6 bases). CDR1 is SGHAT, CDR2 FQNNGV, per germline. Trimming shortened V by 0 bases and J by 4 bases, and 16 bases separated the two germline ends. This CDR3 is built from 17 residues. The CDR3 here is CASSLDGWRVYKNIQYF. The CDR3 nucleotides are TGTGCCAGCAGCTTAGACGGCTGGAGGGTTTATAAAAACATTCAGTACTTC.

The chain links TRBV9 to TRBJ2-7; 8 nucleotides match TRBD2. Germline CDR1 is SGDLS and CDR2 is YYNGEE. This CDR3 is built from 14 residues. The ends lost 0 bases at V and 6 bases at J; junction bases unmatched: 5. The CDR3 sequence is CASSVGGLDGEQYF. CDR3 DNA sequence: TGTGCCAGCAGCGTAGGGGGACTAGATGGCGAGCAGTACTTC.